This TCR beta chain was identified during a study of T cell changes during pregnancy in multiple sclerosis. Data came from immunoSEQ multiplex PCR; TCRdb stores just in-frame clones and leaves some out. The repertoire holds approximately 30,000 clones, with 90% as singletons. The ends were cut back, 5 bases at V and 1 base at J, with 8 bases in the middle. The CDR3 spans 14 residues. Germline V gives CDR1 SGHNT, CDR2 YENEEA. The source of this sequence is a female donor with multiple sclerosis, enrolled in a pregnancy study. The chain is built from TRBV11-3 and TRBJ2-2; maybe TRBD2 (6 bases). Material: CD8+ T cells from peripheral blood mononuclear cells, obtained in the first trimester of pregnancy. The chain's CDR3 is CASSLGRNTGELFF. Here the CDR3 DNA reads TGTGCCAGCAGCCTCGGGAGGAACACCGGGGAGCTGTTTTTT.